This TCR beta chain was identified in a study of spatial heterogeneity in lung cancer. Every molecule of TCR cDNA had its own unique molecular identifier. TCRdb re-analysed the 5' RACE reads in MiXCR, keeping a single row per CDR3 protein. In the table there are 3,000 or so distinct CDR3 sequences, about 7.9% of which are singletons. J was trimmed by 4 bases and V by 4 bases; bases with no gene match: 12. CDR3 size: 17 residues. Germline values: CDR1 LGHDT, CDR2 YNNKEL (reference sequence). By sample fraction, this clonotype is medium-sized. The time point is: sample taken at primary tumor resection. The source is a male donor with early-stage non-small cell lung cancer. The sample was normal lung tissue next to the tumor, taken at surgery. The chain has TRBV3-1 and TRBJ2-3; 9 bases map to TRBD2. The CDR3 reads CASSPSGAGGPADTQYF. The CDR3 DNA is TGTGCCAGCAGCCCCTCCGGGGCGGGGGGGCCGGCAGATACGCAGTATTTT.